This T cell receptor (beta chain) was captured by sequencing in a study of T cell responses to AZD1222 COVID-19 vaccine. This table comes from immunoSEQ multiplex PCR, and its TCRdb copy is limited to in-frame clones, with some not included. The data hold some 100,000 clones, with 80% to 95% observed a single time. Source: peripheral blood, taken 28 days after the second AZD1222 dose. The receptor's source is an adult who received the AZD1222 COVID-19 vaccine.

The DNA of the CDR3 is TGCAGCGCCCGTGTTCCCCCCCCGGCGGGACAGGGGTTGACTGAAGCTTTCTTT. Translation: CSARVPPPAGQGLTEAFF. The V call is TRBV29-1, the J call TRBJ1-1, with TRBD1 matching 10 bases. This CDR3 comprises 18 residues. Germline CDR1 is SQVTM and CDR2 is ANQGSEA. With V trimmed by 7 bases and J by 5 bases, 22 bases remained unmatched.